The 31 T cell receptor beta chains presented below share a single source sample, sequenced in a study of identical twins. MiXCR, applied by TCRdb to the 5' RACE reads, yields one record per CDR3 protein. The table includes a few hundred thousand distinct CDR3 sequences, around a tenth detected once. These same data were also listed under a study on yellow fever vaccine responses in identical twins.

The sequencing sample was made of PBMCs. These receptors originate from a woman aged 18-29 years in good health.

This sequence joins TRBV28 and TRBJ2-7; maybe TRBD1 (6 bases). The length of the CDR3 is 12 residues. Germline V gene data show CDR1 as MDHEN and CDR2 as SYDVKM. Deletions cut 6 bases from V and 3 bases from J, with 9 bases between. CDR3 amino acids: CASRGDNYEQYF. The CDR3 nucleotides are TGTGCCAGCAGGGGGGACAACTACGAGCAGTACTTC.

A few counts support this clonotype. This chain connects TRBV24-1 to TRBJ1-5; no clear D. Trimming took off 2 bases at V and 3 bases at J, with 7 bases between the two ends. Germline V CDR1 and CDR2: KGHDR, SFDVKD. This CDR3 region has 14 residues. Here the CDR3 DNA reads TGTGCCACCAGTGATTCAGGACTCAATCAGCCCCAGCATTTT. This gives the protein CATSDSGLNQPQHF.

The V and J genes are TRBV2 and TRBJ2-1, with 14 bases that match TRBD2. This CDR3 contains 13 residues. The J segment lost 15 bases and the V segment lost 8 bases, leaving 9 bases of the junction unmatched. Germline-derived CDR1 and CDR2 are SNHLY and FYNNEI. CDR3 loop: CASYPGLAGELFF. CDR3 bases: TGTGCCAGCTACCCGGGACTAGCGGGAGAGTTGTTCTTC.

This clonotype was counted only a few times. This rearrangement joins TRBV29-1 to TRBJ2-7; D gene ambiguous. CDR3 length equals 12 residues. CDR1 is SQVTM and CDR2 is ANQGSEA in the germline V gene. V lost 4 bases, J lost 2 bases, and 9 bases lay in between. The chain's CDR3 is CSVAGVAYEQYF. The CDR3 DNA reads as TGCAGCGTTGCTGGGGTGGCCTACGAGCAGTACTTC.

The CDR3 DNA reads as TGTGCCAGCAGTTCGGCGGGGAGCTCCTACGAGCAGTACTTC. It yields the protein CASSSAGSSYEQYF. The gene calls are TRBV7-2 and TRBJ2-7, with a possible D match to TRBD2 (6 bases). Trimming took 6 bases from V and 0 from J, leaving 12 bases between them. CDR1 is SGHTA, CDR2 FQGNSA, per germline. The CDR3 is 14 residues long.

CDR3 sequence: CAIREPGQGSYEQYF. Here the CDR3 DNA reads TGTGCCATCAGGGAACCGGGACAGGGATCCTACGAGCAGTACTTC. The chain combines TRBV10-3 with TRBJ2-7, with 9 bases identical to TRBD1. The CDR3 is 15 amino acids. The V and J ends lost 6 bases and 1 base, in that order; junction bases with no gene match: 7. The germline V gene has CDR1 ENHRY and CDR2 SYGVKD.

This clonotype was observed a handful of times. The chain employs TRBV15 and TRBJ2-5; D not certain. Germline loops: CDR1 LNHNV, CDR2 YYDKDF (reference sequence). The CDR3 is 13 amino acids. The V gene lost 1 base and the J gene lost 5 bases, with 8 bases spanning the gap. CDR3 sequence (DNA): TGTGCCACCAGCAGAGTATTGGTGGAGACCCAGTACTTC. Translating gives CATSRVLVETQYF. The whole variable domain, remainder taken from reference TRBV15 and TRBJ2-5, is DAMVIQNPRYQVTQFGKPVTLSCSQTLNHNVMYWYQQKSSQAPKLLFHYYDKDFNNEADTPDNFQSRRPNTSFCFLDIRSPGLGDTAMYLCATSRVLVETQYFGPGTRLLVL.

This clonotype showed up many times. The chain uses TRBV11-2 and TRBJ2-1, with TRBD2 matching over 9 bases. Per the germline V gene, CDR1 is SGHAT and CDR2 is FQNNGV. The CDR3 is 20 amino acids. V shed 6 bases, J shed 0 bases, and the junction held 18 bases outside the gene matches. The CDR3 nucleotides read TGTGCCAGCAGACCCCGACTAGCGGAAACCCAGGGGGGCTCCTACAATGAGCAGTTCTTC. Translating it yields CASRPRLAETQGGSYNEQFF.

The chain couples TRBV7-2 to TRBJ2-2; TRBD1 is a possible D gene (6 bases). The length of the CDR3 is 14 residues. Germline values: CDR1 SGHTA, CDR2 FQGNSA. Trimming removed 8 bases from V and 2 bases from J, with 12 bases in between. The CDR3 protein is CASALGGNTGELFF. DNA of the CDR3: TGTGCCAGCGCCCTAGGGGGAAACACCGGGGAGCTGTTTTTT.

This clonotype showed up many times. The chain carries TRBV5-1 and TRBJ2-7; weak D call: TRBD2 (6 bases). The CDR3 spans 20 residues. The germline V gene has CDR1 SGHRS and CDR2 YFSETQ. Between the trimmed V and J ends, which lost 0 bases and 4 bases, there was a span of 29 bases. This CDR3 is CASSLVGGYAAEYMKYEQYF. The CDR3 DNA follows: TGCGCCAGCAGCTTGGTGGGGGGATACGCGGCGGAATATATGAAATACGAGCAGTACTTC.

This clonotype was seen a handful of times. The chain carries TRBV2 and TRBJ2-1, with 14 bases aligning to TRBD2. Germline CDR1 SNHLY, CDR2 FYNNEI. The CDR3 spans 16 residues. V shed 6 bases and J 12 bases; nucleotides not matched to a gene: 13. In DNA, the CDR3 is TGTGCCAGCAGAGAACCCGCGGGACTAGCGGGAGTGGCGCAGTTCTTC. Translation: CASREPAGLAGVAQFF.

In this sample, this clonotype turned up many times. The rearrangement uses TRBV5-1 and TRBJ2-3; possibly TRBD1 for D (6 bases). Germline values: CDR1 SGHRS, CDR2 YFSETQ. V was trimmed by 0 bases and J by 3 bases, leaving 11 bases between them. The CDR3 runs 15 residues. The CDR3 DNA reads as TGCGCCAGCAGCTTGGAAGGGGGAGCTACAGATACGCAGTATTTT. Protein sequence: CASSLEGGATDTQYF.

This clonotype showed up just a few times. The rearrangement joins TRBV29-1 to TRBJ2-1; maybe TRBD2 (7 bases). This CDR3 comprises 17 residues. Germline V gene lookup returns CDR1 SQVTM and CDR2 ANQGSEA. Trimming took off 1 base at V and 4 bases at J, with 20 bases between the two ends. In DNA form, the CDR3 reads TGCAGCGTTGAAGGCGTCTCGGGGGGCTTCGGTTACAATGAGCAGTTCTTC. Translating gives CSVEGVSGGFGYNEQFF.

This clonotype was counted between two and nine times. V gene TRBV25-1 combines with J gene TRBJ1-1; 7 nucleotides match TRBD1. This CDR3 is 15 amino acids long. Germline V lookup: CDR1 MGHDK, CDR2 SYGVNS. The J segment lost 1 base and the V segment lost 1 base, leaving 3 bases of the junction unmatched. In DNA form, the CDR3 reads TGTGCCAGCAGTGAATCCAGGGGGTGGAACACTGAAGCTTTCTTT. Amino acid sequence: CASSESRGWNTEAFF.

The rearrangement uses TRBV18 and TRBJ2-7, with unresolved D. CDR1 KGHSH and CDR2 LQKENI come from the germline V gene. The V end was cut by 3 bases, the J end by 9 bases, with 9 bases between. CDR3 size: 11 residues. The CDR3: CASSPPPGQYF. The CDR3 coding sequence is TGTGCCAGCTCACCCCCGCCCGGGCAGTACTTC.

This clonotype was detected only a few times. The rearrangement joins TRBV7-9 to TRBJ2-5; TRBD2 matches 7 bases. CDR3 length: 14 amino acids. Germline-derived CDR1 and CDR2 are SEHNR and FQNEAQ (reference sequence). J gave up 5 bases and V 6 bases, and 9 bases lay outside the gene matches. CDR3: CASRPPGGVETQYF. CDR3 DNA: TGTGCCAGCAGGCCCCCGGGGGGAGTTGAGACCCAGTACTTC.

This clonotype was counted between two and nine times. The chain employs TRBV7-9 and TRBJ1-1; D gene uncertain. V was pared by 1 base and J by 1 base, with 10 bases between. Germline assignment: CDR1 SEHNR and CDR2 FQNEAQ (reference sequence). The CDR3 length is 15 residues. CDR3 loop: CASSLERERNTEAFF. In nucleotides, the CDR3 is TGTGCCAGCAGCTTAGAGCGAGAAAGGAACACTGAAGCTTTCTTT.

The chain employs TRBV7-9 and TRBJ2-7; TRBD2 agrees at 11 bases. This CDR3 region has 13 residues. The germline CDR1 and CDR2 sequences are SEHNR and FQNEAQ (reference sequence). J was trimmed by 5 bases and V by 5 bases; bases with no gene match: 2. The CDR3 DNA is TGTGCCAGCAGCCTTAGCGGGAGGGACGAGCAGTACTTC. Its translation is CASSLSGRDEQYF.

The chain is built from TRBV2 and TRBJ2-5; D gene unclear. Germline CDR1 is SNHLY and CDR2 is FYNNEI. The CDR3 spans 13 residues. Trimming stripped 7 bases from V and 5 bases from J, with 14 bases between. The CDR3 sequence is CASILRSRETQYF. For the CDR3, the DNA is TGTGCCAGCATCTTACGTTCCAGGGAGACCCAGTACTTC.

This clonotype was detected ten times or more. This chain joins TRBV6-1 and TRBJ2-7; 8 bases agree with TRBD2. V lost 6 bases to trimming and J lost 4 bases; unmatched junction nucleotides: 11. The CDR3 runs 15 residues. Germline V gene data show CDR1 as MNHNS and CDR2 as SASEGT. CDR3: CASRNTRGALYEQYF. Written as DNA, the CDR3 is TGTGCCAGCAGAAACACGCGGGGGGCCCTTTACGAGCAGTACTTC.

Only a few counts were recorded for this clonotype. The V and J genes are TRBV5-1 and TRBJ1-3; D possibly corresponds to TRBD1 (6 bases). V shed 1 base and J shed 0 bases, with 11 bases lying between them. The CDR3 has 16 residues. In germline, CDR1 is SGHRS, CDR2 YFSETQ. The CDR3 loop reads CASSLNTGNSGNTIYF. CDR3 coding DNA: TGCGCCAGCAGCTTGAACACAGGGAACTCTGGAAACACCATATATTTT. The full variable domain, rest sourced from reference TRBV5-1 and TRBJ1-3, is KAGVTQTPRYLIKTRGQQVTLSCSPISGHRSVSWYQQTPGQGLQFLFEYFSETQRNKGNFPGRFSGRQFSNSRSEMNVSTLELGDSALYLCASSLNTGNSGNTIYFGEGSWLTVV.

This clonotype was detected ten times or more. The V and J genes are TRBV25-1 and TRBJ2-7; possibly TRBD2 for D (5 bases). This CDR3 contains 13 residues. The V end was cut by 0 bases, the J end by 3 bases, with 6 bases between. Germline CDR1 MGHDK, CDR2 SYGVNS. Here the CDR3 DNA reads TGTGCCAGCAGTGAATATGGGAGCTACGAGCAGTACTTC. This encodes CASSEYGSYEQYF.

This clonotype has at least ten counts. V and J are TRBV29-1 and TRBJ2-3; the D gene is possibly TRBD2 (5 bases). The CDR3 extends over 13 amino acids. Trimming left V 4 bases short and J 0 bases short, with 8 bases between. Germline CDR1 and CDR2: SQVTM and ANQGSEA. CDR3 bases: TGCAGCGTTGGAGGGTCTAGCACAGATACGCAGTATTTT. Translating it yields CSVGGSSTDTQYF.

This clonotype appeared a few times. This rearrangement joins TRBV7-9 to TRBJ2-1, with D hard to call. Germline V gene sequence: CDR1 SEHNR, CDR2 FQNEAQ (reference sequence). The CDR3 is 15 residues long. The germline V and J ends were trimmed by 2 bases and 0 bases, with 8 bases remaining between them. CDR3 amino acids: CASSLNQVSYNEQFF. The CDR3 DNA is TGTGCCAGCAGCTTAAATCAGGTCTCCTACAATGAGCAGTTCTTC.

Many counts were recorded for this clonotype. The rearrangement uses TRBV25-1 and TRBJ2-1; TRBD2 matches 9 bases. CDR1 is MGHDK, CDR2 SYGVNS, per germline. There are 14 residues in the CDR3. Unmatched junction bases numbered 4, after V lost 6 bases and J lost 4 bases. For the CDR3, the DNA is TGTGCCAGCAGGGCGGGAGGGCCATACAATGAGCAGTTCTTC. Translated, it gives CASRAGGPYNEQFF.

There are many counts of this clonotype. The V and J genes are TRBV6-2 or TRBV6-3 and TRBJ2-6; D remains unclear. The CDR3 covers 12 residues. Trimming removed 8 bases from V and 2 bases from J, with 4 bases in between. Germline V CDR1 and CDR2: MNHEY, SVGEGT. The CDR3 loop is CASWPGANVLTF. The CDR3 coding sequence is TGTGCCAGCTGGCCTGGGGCCAACGTCCTGACTTTC.

This clonotype was counted ten times or more. The chain recombines TRBV27 with TRBJ2-5, with 10 nucleotides matching TRBD2. Germline values: CDR1 MNHEY, CDR2 SMNVEV (reference sequence). After removal of 4 bases from V and 3 bases from J, the junction contained 8 bases not matched to a gene. CDR3 length equals 16 residues. DNA for the CDR3: TGTGCCAGCAGTTCACCTAGCGGGAGTTACAAAGAGACCCAGTACTTC. As protein: CASSSPSGSYKETQYF.

Comments on this clonotype: The junction departs from germline at one end; a sequencing error may be responsible. The chain couples TRBV12-3 or TRBV12-4 to TRBJ2-7; D unclear. There are 12 residues in the CDR3. CDR3 in DNA: TGTGCCAGAAGTTTACGGCGCTACGAGCAGTACTTC. Its protein is CARSLRRYEQYF.

At least ten counts were recorded for this clonotype. The V and J genes are TRBV20-1 and TRBJ2-1, with D possibly being TRBD2 (6 bases). Trimming left V 5 bases short and J 2 bases short, with 13 bases between. Looked up from germline, CDR1 is DFQATT and CDR2 is SNEGSKA (reference sequence). The CDR3 extends over 14 amino acids. CDR3 in amino acids: CSADAGLTYNEQFF. For the CDR3, the DNA is TGCAGTGCTGACGCGGGACTGACCTACAATGAGCAGTTCTTC.

The chain links TRBV11-2 to TRBJ2-1, with 8 nucleotides matching TRBD2. V shed 2 bases and J 2 bases; nucleotides not matched to a gene: 11. The CDR3 contains 18 residues. Per germline, CDR1 SGHAT and CDR2 FQNNGV. In DNA form, the CDR3 reads TGTGCCAGCAGCTTAAATAGCCAGCGGGGGCCTGCCTACAATGAGCAGTTCTTC. This gives the protein CASSLNSQRGPAYNEQFF. Combining the CDR3 with reference TRBV11-2 and TRBJ2-1 gives the whole variable domain EAGVAQSPRYKIIEKRQSVAFWCNPISGHATLYWYQQILGQGPKLLIQFQNNGVVDDSQLPKDRFSAERLKGVDSTLKIQPAKLEDSAVYLCASSLNSQRGPAYNEQFFGPGTRLTVL.

This clonotype was counted only a few times. The chain carries TRBV15 and TRBJ1-4; 8 bases agree with TRBD1. V was clipped by 0 bases and J by 4 bases; unmatched bases: 7. Germline V gives CDR1 LNHNV, CDR2 YYDKDF (reference sequence). The CDR3 loop spans 17 amino acids. CDR3 DNA sequence: TGTGCCACCAGCAGAGAGTACGAGACAGGGGATAATGAAAAACTGTTTTTT. Translation gives CATSREYETGDNEKLFF.